This TCR beta chain originates from a study of Ad26.COV2.S vaccination and SARS-CoV-2 variants. Overall study context: The Ad26.COV2.S arm of the COV1001 trial was where the donor was placed.

A remark on this clone: Its specificity is unknown.

TCRdb's copy holds only in-frame clones and misses some; the assay was immunoSEQ multiplex PCR. Counted here are about 420,000 clones, approximately 90% occurring once; the ten biggest clones make up 3.5% to 4%. Germline CDR1 SGDLS, CDR2 YYNGEE. Trimming cost V 0 bases and J 0 bases, with 12 bases left between them. This CDR3 has 16 amino acids. Treatment given: 15 to 20 received Ad26.COV2.S at low or high dose, single or two shots; 5 received placebo; per-sample allocation not given. Specimen acquisition occurred on day 63 following the initial vaccine or placebo injection. The study's findings and limits: Researchers cautioned that TCR breadth and depth analyses may have underestimated total T cell responses.

The receptor's source is a person aged 18-60 years who received the Ad26.COV2.S COVID-19 vaccine or a placebo. The chain couples TRBV9 to TRBJ1-1; D possibly corresponds to TRBD1 (6 bases). The sequencing here drew on peripheral blood, taken in a trial of Ad26.COV2.S vaccine versus placebo. The CDR3 loop is CASSVATGTMNTEAFF. The CDR3 DNA reads TGTGCCAGCAGCGTAGCTACAGGGACCATGAACACTGAAGCTTTCTTT.